This T cell receptor beta chain comes out of a study of OX40 agonist ivuxolimab in advanced cancers. For the study in its entirety: Ivuxolimab was a fully human IgG2 agonistic monoclonal antibody targeting the costimulatory receptor OX40 (CD134). In the dose-escalation cohort, approximately 83% of patients were male, and the mean age was 60 years with a range of roughly 20 to 85. The purpose of peripheral TCRbeta sequencing was to test whether ivuxolimab changed TCR sequence diversity and led to clonal T-cell expansion. The monotherapy dose-escalation portion (N ≈ 52 patients) of the phase I ivuxolimab trial is reported in the paper. Intravenous ivuxolimab was administered to patients every 2 weeks at six dose levels: 0.01, 0.1, 0.3, 1.5, 3 and 10 mg/kg. Among the approximately 50 dose-escalation patients, approximately 20 had hepatocellular carcinoma, approximately 15 melanoma, 9 renal cell carcinoma and 9 head and neck cancer. Patients were allowed to have had prior anti-PD-1, anti-PD-L1 or anti-CTLA-4 therapy, and around 40% of the dose-escalation patients had previously received checkpoint inhibitors. Partial responses occurred in three dose-escalation patients, of whom one had hepatocellular carcinoma and two had cutaneous melanoma.

As concerns this clone: No cognate antigen has been identified for it. The record has no base qualities; no much larger clone is one base away.

The trial excluded patients who had a history of autoimmune disease or who were on systemic immunosuppression. Peripheral blood for TCR sequencing was drawn from every dose cohort at baseline, at cycle 4 day 1 and at cycle 7 day 1. The samples were taken from a phase I, first-in-human, multicenter, open-label dose-escalation trial of ivuxolimab. Adults with locally advanced or metastatic melanoma, renal cell carcinoma, hepatocellular carcinoma or head and neck squamous cell carcinoma were enrolled in the trial. CD4+ and CD8+ T cells were sorted separately from peripheral blood before TCR sequencing. Including the terminal cysteine and phenylalanine, the CDR3 comprises 17 residues. The entry retains the CDR3 DNA only, 51 bases that are in frame from base 1. The paper as a whole reports these results and caveats: The antigen specificity of the clonally expanded peripheral T cells was not determined. Low levels of normalized T-cell clonal expansion were also shown by some nonresponding patients. Clonal expansion of both CD4+ and CD8+ blood T cells was observed from baseline to week 6 at doses 0.1 to 3.0 mg/kg. Partial responders in the 0.1-3.0 mg/kg groups had among the lowest normalized peripheral clonal expansion, especially among CD8+ T cells. After ivuxolimab, more expanded clones were found on average in CD8+ T cells than in CD4+ T cells.

To sequence the TCRbeta CDR3 region, genomic DNA was isolated from the sorted cells. TCRbeta CDR3 regions were sequenced using the immunoSEQ Assay. TCRdb carries this immuneACCESS record with in-frame sequences only. Its versions omit some clonotypes, under half of them owing to an unresolved V gene in the studies checked, with the rest unexplained. This sample is represented by roughly 80,000 clones; roughly 84% of them were singletons. 0.32% of the sample goes to the ten largest clones. The sequence derives from an adult with an advanced solid tumor such as melanoma, head and neck, liver or kidney cancer. The chain is encoded by TRBV21-1 joined to TRBJ1-1. TRBV21-1 corresponds to a pseudogene. Sequencing used CD4+ or CD8+ T cells sorted from blood, obtained in a trial of the OX40 agonist ivuxolimab. The DNA reads TGTGCCAGCAGCAAAGCGTTGAGGGAATCTTACTACACTGAAGCTTTCTTT. It specifies CASSKALRESYYTEAFF.